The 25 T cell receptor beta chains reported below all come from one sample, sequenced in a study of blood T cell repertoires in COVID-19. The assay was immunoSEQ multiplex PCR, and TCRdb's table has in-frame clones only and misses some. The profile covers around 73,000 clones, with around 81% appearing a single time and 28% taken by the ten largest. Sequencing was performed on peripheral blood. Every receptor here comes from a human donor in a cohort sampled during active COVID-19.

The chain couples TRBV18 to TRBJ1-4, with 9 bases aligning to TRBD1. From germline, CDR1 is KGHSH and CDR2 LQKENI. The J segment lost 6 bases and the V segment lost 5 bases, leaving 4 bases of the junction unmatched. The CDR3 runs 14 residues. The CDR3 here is CASSWGQGDEKLFF. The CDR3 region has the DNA TGTGCCAGCTCATGGGGACAGGGCGATGAAAAACTGTTTTTT.

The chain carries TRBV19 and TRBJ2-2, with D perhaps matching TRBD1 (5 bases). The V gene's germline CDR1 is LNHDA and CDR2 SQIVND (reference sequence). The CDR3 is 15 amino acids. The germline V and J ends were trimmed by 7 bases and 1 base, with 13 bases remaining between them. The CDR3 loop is CASTQGGWNTGELFF. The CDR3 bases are TGTGCCAGTACCCAGGGTGGATGGAACACCGGGGAGCTGTTTTTT.

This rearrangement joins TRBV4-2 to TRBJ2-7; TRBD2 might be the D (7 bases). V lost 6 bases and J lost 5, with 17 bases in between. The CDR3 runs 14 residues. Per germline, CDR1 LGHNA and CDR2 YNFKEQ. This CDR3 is CASSRPGGLNEQYF. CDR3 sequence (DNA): TGTGCCAGCAGTCGTCCCGGGGGGCTCAACGAGCAGTACTTC.

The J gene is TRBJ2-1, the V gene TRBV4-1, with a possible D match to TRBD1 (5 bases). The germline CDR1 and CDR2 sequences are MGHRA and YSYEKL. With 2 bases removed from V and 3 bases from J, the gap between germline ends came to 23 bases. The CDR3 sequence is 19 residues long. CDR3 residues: CASSQSAQPAGSFYNEQFF. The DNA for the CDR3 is TGCGCCAGCAGCCAATCTGCGCAGCCGGCAGGGTCTTTCTACAATGAGCAGTTCTTC.

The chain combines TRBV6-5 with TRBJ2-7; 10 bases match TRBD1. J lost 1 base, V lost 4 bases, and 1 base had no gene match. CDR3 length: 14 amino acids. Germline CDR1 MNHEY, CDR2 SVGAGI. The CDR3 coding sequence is TGTGCCAGCAGTTTGGGACAGGGGTCCTACGAGCAGTACTTC. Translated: CASSLGQGSYEQYF.

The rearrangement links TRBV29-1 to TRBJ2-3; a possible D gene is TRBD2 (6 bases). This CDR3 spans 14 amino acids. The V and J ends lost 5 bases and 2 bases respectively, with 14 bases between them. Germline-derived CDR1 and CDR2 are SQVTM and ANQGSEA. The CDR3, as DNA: TGCAGCGTTAAGGGACTCGCTAACACAGATACGCAGTATTTT. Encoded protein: CSVKGLANTDTQYF.

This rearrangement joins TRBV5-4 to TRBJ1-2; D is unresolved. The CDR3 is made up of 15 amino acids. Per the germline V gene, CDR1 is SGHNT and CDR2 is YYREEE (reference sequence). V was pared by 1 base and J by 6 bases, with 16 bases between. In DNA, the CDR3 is TGTGCCAGCAGCTTGAGATCCGGGTATAGTGATGGCTACACCTTC. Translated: CASSLRSGYSDGYTF.

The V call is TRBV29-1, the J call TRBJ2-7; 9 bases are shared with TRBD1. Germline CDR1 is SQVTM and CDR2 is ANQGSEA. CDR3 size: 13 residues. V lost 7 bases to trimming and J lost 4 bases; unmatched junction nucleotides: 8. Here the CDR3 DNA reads TGCAGCGCCGGACAGGGGCTAAAGTACGAGCAGTACTTC. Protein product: CSAGQGLKYEQYF.

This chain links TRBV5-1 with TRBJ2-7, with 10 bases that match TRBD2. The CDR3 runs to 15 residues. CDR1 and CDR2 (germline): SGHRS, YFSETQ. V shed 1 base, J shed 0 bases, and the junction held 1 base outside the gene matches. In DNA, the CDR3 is TGCGCCAGCAGCTTGACTAGCGGGGTCTCCTACGAGCAGTACTTC. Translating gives CASSLTSGVSYEQYF.

CDR3 in DNA: TGTGCCTGGGCAGGTGAGGGGGGACAGTCCACAGATACGCAGTATTTT. This codes for CAWAGEGGQSTDTQYF. The rearrangement uses TRBV30 and TRBJ2-3; D perhaps matches TRBD1 (7 bases). Looked up from germline, CDR1 is GTSNPN and CDR2 is SVGIG (reference sequence). CDR3 size: 16 residues. V lost 5 bases to trimming and J lost 2 bases, with 20 bases between them.

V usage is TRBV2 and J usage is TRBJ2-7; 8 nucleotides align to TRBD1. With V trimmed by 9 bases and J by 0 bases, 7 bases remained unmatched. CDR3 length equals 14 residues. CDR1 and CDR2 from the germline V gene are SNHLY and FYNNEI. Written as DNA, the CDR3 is TGTGCCAGACGGACAGGGCCCAGCTCCTACGAGCAGTACTTC. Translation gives CARRTGPSSYEQYF. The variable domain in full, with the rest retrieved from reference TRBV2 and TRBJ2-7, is EPEVTQTPSHQVTQMGQEVILRCVPISNHLYFYWYRQILGQKVEFLVSFYNNEISEKSEIFDDQFSVERPDGSNFTLKIRSTKLEDSAMYFCARRTGPSSYEQYFGPGTRLTVT.

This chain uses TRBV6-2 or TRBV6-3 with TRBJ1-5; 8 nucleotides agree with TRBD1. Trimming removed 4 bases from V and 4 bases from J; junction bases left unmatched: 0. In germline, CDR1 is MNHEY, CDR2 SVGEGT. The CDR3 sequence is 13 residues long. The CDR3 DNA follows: TGTGCCAGCAGTTGGACAGGGAATCAGCCCCAGCATTTT. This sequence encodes CASSWTGNQPQHF.

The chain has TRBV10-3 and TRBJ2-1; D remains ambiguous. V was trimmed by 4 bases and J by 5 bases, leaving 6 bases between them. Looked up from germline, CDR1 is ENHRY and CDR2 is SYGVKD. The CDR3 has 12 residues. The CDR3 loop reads CAISAQDNEQFF. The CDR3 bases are TGTGCCATCAGTGCTCAGGACAATGAGCAGTTCTTC.

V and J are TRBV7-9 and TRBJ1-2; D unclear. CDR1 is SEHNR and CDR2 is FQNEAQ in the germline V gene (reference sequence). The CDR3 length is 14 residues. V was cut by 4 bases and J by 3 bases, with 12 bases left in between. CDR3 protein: CASSSNGGDYGYTF. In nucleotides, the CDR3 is TGTGCCAGCAGCTCCAATGGTGGAGACTATGGCTACACCTTC.

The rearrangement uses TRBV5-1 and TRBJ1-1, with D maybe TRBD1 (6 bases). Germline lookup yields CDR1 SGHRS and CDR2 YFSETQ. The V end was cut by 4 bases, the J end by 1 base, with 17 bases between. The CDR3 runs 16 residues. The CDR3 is CASSPGGGRENTEAFF. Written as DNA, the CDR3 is TGCGCCAGCAGCCCCGGGGGGGGCAGGGAGAACACTGAAGCTTTCTTT.

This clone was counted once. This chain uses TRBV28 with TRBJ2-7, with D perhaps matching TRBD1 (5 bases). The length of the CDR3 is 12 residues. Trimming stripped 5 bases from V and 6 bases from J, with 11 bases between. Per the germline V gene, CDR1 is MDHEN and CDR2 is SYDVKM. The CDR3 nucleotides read TGTGCCAGCAGTGACAGACCTACCGAGCAGTACTTC. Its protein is CASSDRPTEQYF.

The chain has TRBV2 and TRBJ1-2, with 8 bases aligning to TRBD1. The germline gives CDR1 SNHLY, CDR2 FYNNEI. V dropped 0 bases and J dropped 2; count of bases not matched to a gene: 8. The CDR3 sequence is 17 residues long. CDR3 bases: TGTGCCAGCAGTGAAGCAAACATATGGACAGGGAACTATGGCTACACCTTC. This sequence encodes CASSEANIWTGNYGYTF.

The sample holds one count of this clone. CDR3 loop: CASSLRTVHEQYF. The CDR3 DNA is TGTGCCAGCAGCTTGCGGACAGTACACGAGCAGTACTTC. The rearrangement joins TRBV5-5 to TRBJ2-7; D is perhaps TRBD1 (6 bases). V lost 1 base and J lost 5, with 10 bases in between. CDR3 size: 13 residues. CDR1 is SGHKS and CDR2 is YYEKEE in the germline V gene (reference sequence).

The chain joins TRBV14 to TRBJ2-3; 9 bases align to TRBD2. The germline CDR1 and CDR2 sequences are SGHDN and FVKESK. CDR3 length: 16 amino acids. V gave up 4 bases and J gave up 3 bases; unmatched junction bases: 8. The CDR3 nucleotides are TGTGCCAGCAGCCCGGGGCCTAGCGGGGATACAGATACGCAGTATTTT. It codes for CASSPGPSGDTDTQYF.

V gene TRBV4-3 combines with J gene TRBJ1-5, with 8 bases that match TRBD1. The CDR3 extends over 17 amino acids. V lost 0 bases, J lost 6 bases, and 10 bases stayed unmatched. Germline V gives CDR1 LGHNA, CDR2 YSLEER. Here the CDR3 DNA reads TGCGCCAGCAGCCAAGAATTGCTCAGGGGGCACGGTCAGCCCCAGCATTTT. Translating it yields CASSQELLRGHGQPQHF.

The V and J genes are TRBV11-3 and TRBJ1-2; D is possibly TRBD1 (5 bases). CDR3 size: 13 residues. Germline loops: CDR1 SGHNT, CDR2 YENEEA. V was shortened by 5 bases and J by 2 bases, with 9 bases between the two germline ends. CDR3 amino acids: CASSRTRNYGYTF. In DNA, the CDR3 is TGTGCCAGCAGCCGGACACGGAACTATGGCTACACCTTC.

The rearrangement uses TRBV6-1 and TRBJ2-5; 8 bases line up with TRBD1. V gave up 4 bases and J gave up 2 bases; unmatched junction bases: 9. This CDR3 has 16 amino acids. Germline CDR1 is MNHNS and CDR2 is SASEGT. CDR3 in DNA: TGTGCCAGCAGTGCCCTGGGTCACAGGGGGCAAGAGACCCAGTACTTC. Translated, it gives CASSALGHRGQETQYF.

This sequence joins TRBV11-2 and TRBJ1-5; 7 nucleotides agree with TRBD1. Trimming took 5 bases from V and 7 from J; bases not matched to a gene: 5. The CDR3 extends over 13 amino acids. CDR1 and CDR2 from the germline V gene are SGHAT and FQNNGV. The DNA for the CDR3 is TGTGCCAGCAGCAGGGGGCTTGAACAGCCCCAGCATTTT. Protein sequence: CASSRGLEQPQHF.

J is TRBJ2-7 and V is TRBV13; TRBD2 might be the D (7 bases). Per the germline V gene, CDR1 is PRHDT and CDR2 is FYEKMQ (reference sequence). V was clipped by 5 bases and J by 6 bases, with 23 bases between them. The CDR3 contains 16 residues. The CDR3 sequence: CASSPRRWRGLGEQYF. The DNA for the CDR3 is TGTGCCAGCAGCCCCAGACGATGGCGGGGGCTTGGCGAGCAGTACTTC.

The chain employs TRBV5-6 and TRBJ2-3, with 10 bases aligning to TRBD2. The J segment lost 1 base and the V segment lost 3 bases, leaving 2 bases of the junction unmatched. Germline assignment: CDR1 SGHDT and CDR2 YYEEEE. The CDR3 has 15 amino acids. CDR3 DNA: TGTGCCAGCAGCTCCGGGACTAGCGGCACAGATACGCAGTATTTT. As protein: CASSSGTSGTDTQYF.